These 25 T cell receptor beta chains originate from one sample sequenced in a study of T cell responses to AZD1222 COVID-19 vaccine. Using immunoSEQ multiplex PCR, the repertoire was profiled, and TCRdb retains in-frame clones only, with some absent. The repertoire holds roughly 180,000 clones, with 90% to 95% as singletons. Sequencing was performed on peripheral blood, taken 28 days after the second AZD1222 dose. The receptors were gathered from an adult who received the AZD1222 COVID-19 vaccine.

The V gene is TRBV24-1, the J gene TRBJ1-5, with TRBD1 matching over 10 bases. Germline trimming cut 4 bases from V and 12 bases from J; bases unmatched to any gene: 14. The length of the CDR3 is 16 residues. The germline CDR1 and CDR2 sequences are KGHDR and SFDVKD. CDR3 sequence: CATSDPGTGASELQHF. CDR3 coding DNA: TGTGCCACCAGTGACCCCGGGACAGGGGCGTCCGAGCTCCAGCATTTT.

The genes are TRBV9 and TRBJ2-3, with 10 bases matching TRBD2. V gave up 5 bases and J gave up 0 bases; unmatched junction bases: 0. Germline V gene data show CDR1 as SGDLS and CDR2 as YYNGEE. The CDR3 is 14 amino acids. CDR3 bases: TGTGCCAGCAGAGCGGGGGGGAGCACAGATACGCAGTATTTT. Residues: CASRAGGSTDTQYF.

The chain uses TRBV3-1 (or the pseudogene TRBV3-2) and TRBJ2-5; the match to TRBD2 covers 13 bases. The V and J ends lost 0 bases and 3 bases, in that order; junction bases with no gene match: 4. Germline V gene sequence: CDR1 LGHDT, CDR2 YNNKEL (reference sequence). CDR3 length equals 17 residues. The CDR3 protein is CASSQELAGGPEETQYF. The CDR3 coding sequence is TGTGCCAGCAGCCAAGAACTAGCGGGAGGGCCGGAAGAGACCCAGTACTTC.

This CDR3 reads CASSRGQGSGNTIYF. The CDR3 region has the DNA TGTGCCAGTAGTAGGGGACAGGGGTCTGGAAACACCATATATTTT. This chain joins TRBV19 and TRBJ1-3; the match to TRBD1 covers 10 bases. The V gene's germline CDR1 is LNHDA and CDR2 SQIVND (reference sequence). Germline trimming cut 4 bases from V and 1 base from J; bases unmatched to any gene: 1. The CDR3 is 15 amino acids.

The chain employs TRBV3-1 (or the pseudogene TRBV3-2) and TRBJ1-2, with D perhaps TRBD1 (6 bases). The CDR3 is 15 amino acids. From germline, CDR1 is LGHDT and CDR2 YNNKEL (reference sequence). V shed 2 bases and J shed 3 bases, with 13 bases lying between them. Here the CDR3 DNA reads TGTGCCAGCAGCCAAAACGGGAAGGGGGACTATGGCTACACCTTC. This gives the protein CASSQNGKGDYGYTF.

The chain carries TRBV7-6 and TRBJ2-7; D call uncertain. The V gene's germline CDR1 is SGHVS and CDR2 FNYEAQ. This CDR3 comprises 14 residues. The V end was cut by 5 bases, the J end by 2 bases, with 13 bases between. The CDR3 sequence is CASSPPGQPYEQYF. CDR3 DNA sequence: TGTGCCAGCAGCCCTCCGGGCCAGCCCTACGAGCAGTACTTC.

CDR3 sequence reads: CASGLWVGAEAFF. In nucleotides, the CDR3 is TGTGCCAGTGGGCTATGGGTTGGGGCTGAAGCTTTCTTT. The chain has TRBV28 and TRBJ1-1; D not resolved. Trimming took off 9 bases at V and 6 bases at J, with 17 bases between the two ends. The CDR3 has 13 amino acids. Germline CDR1 reads MDHEN; CDR2 reads SYDVKM.

The chain has TRBV18 and TRBJ1-4, with 8 bases that match TRBD1. The CDR3 runs 14 residues. Germline V gene lookup returns CDR1 KGHSH and CDR2 LQKENI. The V gene end was trimmed by 3 bases and the J gene end by 6 bases; junction bases not matched to a gene: 3. CDR3 in amino acids: CASSPDRGYEKLFF. In nucleotides, the CDR3 is TGTGCCAGCTCACCCGACAGGGGTTATGAAAAACTGTTTTTT.

This rearrangement joins TRBV4-1 to TRBJ1-4, with D perhaps TRBD1 (6 bases). CDR1 is MGHRA, CDR2 YSYEKL, per germline. The ends were cut back, 6 bases at V and 6 bases at J, with 14 bases in the middle. This CDR3 contains 14 residues. CDR3 nucleotide sequence: TGCGCCAGCAGGAAGGCAGGGGCCGATGAAAAACTGTTTTTT. Translation: CASRKAGADEKLFF.

The rearrangement uses TRBV19 and TRBJ2-1; no reliable D call. V lost 7 bases and J lost 4, with 8 bases in between. Germline lookup yields CDR1 LNHDA and CDR2 SQIVND (reference sequence). The CDR3 length is 12 residues. CDR3 sequence: CASKIGYNEQFF. For the CDR3, the DNA is TGTGCCAGTAAGATTGGGTACAATGAGCAGTTCTTC.

J is TRBJ1-2 and V is TRBV6-4; no firm D call. Trimming pared 6 bases from V and 8 bases from J, leaving 19 bases between. This CDR3 has 14 residues. Germline V gene lookup returns CDR1 MRHNA and CDR2 SNTAGT. CDR3 DNA sequence: TGTGCCAGCAGAAAAGACACCAACTATGTGGGCTACACCTTC. It specifies CASRKDTNYVGYTF.

The V and J genes are TRBV6-4 and TRBJ2-7; D unresolved. CDR1 and CDR2 (germline): MRHNA, SNTAGT. V was cut by 11 bases and J by 3 bases, with 23 bases left in between. This CDR3 has 15 residues. CDR3 sequence: CARNFIERRLYEQYF. CDR3 DNA sequence: TGTGCCCGAAACTTTATCGAACGGCGACTCTACGAGCAGTACTTC.

The rearrangement joins TRBV7-9 to TRBJ2-7, with 9 bases that match TRBD1. The CDR3 consists of 13 residues. CDR1 and CDR2 (germline): SEHNR, FQNEAQ (reference sequence). The junction had 1 base not matched to a gene; V was cut back by 0 bases and J by 7 bases. CDR3 residues: CASSLAGQGEQYF. For the CDR3, the DNA is TGTGCCAGCAGCTTAGCTGGACAGGGGGAGCAGTACTTC.

This clone has only one observation. The genes are TRBV12-5 and TRBJ1-3; D is ambiguous. Trimming took 0 bases from V and 1 from J, leaving 13 bases between them. The CDR3 is made up of 17 amino acids. Per the germline V gene, CDR1 is LGHNT and CDR2 is FRNRAP. The CDR3 nucleotides are TGTGCTAGTGGTTTGGTACCGGGGATTCGGTCTGGAAACACCATATATTTT. It encodes CASGLVPGIRSGNTIYF.

The rearrangement joins TRBV15 to TRBJ1-2; unclear D gene. V lost 0 bases to trimming and J lost 3 bases, with 8 bases between them. The germline CDR1 and CDR2 sequences are LNHNV and YYDKDF (reference sequence). CDR3 size: 14 residues. The DNA of the CDR3 is TGTGCCACCAGCAGAGATCAGATGGACTATGGCTACACCTTC. Protein sequence: CATSRDQMDYGYTF.

This clone has only one observation. The rearrangement joins TRBV28 to TRBJ1-5; D is uncertain. Germline V gene lookup returns CDR1 MDHEN and CDR2 SYDVKM. V was cut by 7 bases and J by 5 bases, with 18 bases left in between. The CDR3 spans 15 residues. The CDR3 loop reads CASIRREAWYQPQHF. Here the CDR3 DNA reads TGTGCCAGCATTAGGAGGGAAGCGTGGTATCAGCCCCAGCATTTT. Combining the CDR3 with reference TRBV28 and TRBJ1-5 gives the whole variable domain DVKVTQSSRYLVKRTGEKVFLECVQDMDHENMFWYRQDPGLGLRLIYFSYDVKMKEKGDIPEGYSVSREKKERFSLILESASTNQTSMYLCASIRREAWYQPQHFGDGTRLSIL.

The CDR3 DNA reads as TGTGCCAGCAGCCCAGGGGGCATGTCAGATACGCAGTATTTT. It codes for CASSPGGMSDTQYF. This chain uses TRBV11-3 with TRBJ2-3; TRBD1 aligns across 8 bases. The germline CDR1 and CDR2 sequences are SGHNT and YENEEA. The V and J ends lost 5 bases and 4 bases, in that order; junction bases with no gene match: 5. This CDR3 is built from 14 residues. Based on the CDR3 plus reference TRBV11-3 and TRBJ2-3, the full variable domain is EAGVVQSPRYKIIEKKQPVAFWCNPISGHNTLYWYLQNLGQGPELLIRYENEEAVDDSQLPKDRFSAERLKGVDSTLKIQPAELGDSAVYLCASSPGGMSDTQYFGPGTRLTVL.

This sequence joins TRBV5-6 and TRBJ2-1; 9 bases map to TRBD2. CDR1 is SGHDT, CDR2 YYEEEE, per germline. Trimming cost V 4 bases and J 2 bases; bases outside gene matches: 7. There are 16 residues in the CDR3. As DNA, the CDR3 is TGTGCCAGCAGCCCTCCCCGCGGGAGGGCCTACAATGAGCAGTTCTTC. Its protein is CASSPPRGRAYNEQFF.

V usage is TRBV4-3 and J usage is TRBJ1-2; 9 bases fit TRBD1. The V gene's germline CDR1 is LGHNA and CDR2 YSLEER. J lost 5 bases, V lost 3 bases, and 7 bases had no gene match. The CDR3 contains 15 residues. The CDR3 DNA follows: TGCGCCAGCAGCCAGAGGACAGGGGACTCATATGGCTACACCTTC. Protein sequence: CASSQRTGDSYGYTF.

This clone was observed once. The chain employs TRBV7-2 and TRBJ2-7, with 10 nucleotides matching TRBD2. The CDR3 extends over 15 amino acids. Germline CDR1 and CDR2: SGHTA and FQGNSA. V gave up 1 base and J gave up 2 bases; unmatched junction bases: 2. The CDR3 loop reads CASSLGTSGTYEQYF. Written as DNA, the CDR3 is TGTGCCAGCAGCTTAGGGACTAGCGGCACCTACGAGCAGTACTTC.

The rearrangement uses TRBV30 and TRBJ2-3; D perhaps matches TRBD1 (6 bases). The ends were cut back, 1 base at V and 2 bases at J, with 13 bases in the middle. The CDR3 has 15 amino acids. Germline V CDR1 and CDR2: GTSNPN, SVGIG (reference sequence). Here the CDR3 reads CAWSGTGDTTDTQYF. In nucleotides, the CDR3 is TGTGCCTGGAGTGGGACCGGGGACACCACAGATACGCAGTATTTT.

This chain links TRBV3-1 (or the pseudogene TRBV3-2) with TRBJ1-2, with TRBD1 as a possible D gene (6 bases). Trimming left V 4 bases short and J 1 base short, with 13 bases between. Germline values: CDR1 LGHDT, CDR2 YNNKEL (reference sequence). The CDR3 runs 15 residues. The CDR3 DNA reads TGTGCCAGCAGCCCTACAGGGCAAATTAACTATGGCTACACCTTC. Translated, it gives CASSPTGQINYGYTF.

The rearrangement links TRBV3-1 (or the pseudogene TRBV3-2) to TRBJ2-3; 10 nucleotides agree with TRBD2. This CDR3 region has 17 residues. The V gene end was trimmed by 1 base and the J gene end by 4 bases; junction bases not matched to a gene: 8. CDR1 is LGHDT, CDR2 YNNKEL, per germline (reference sequence). CDR3 nucleotide sequence: TGTGCCAGCAGCCAAGTTACTCTAGCGGGGGCCTCAGATACGCAGTATTTT. Its translation: CASSQVTLAGASDTQYF.

The chain uses TRBV5-1 and TRBJ1-1; perhaps TRBD1 as D (6 bases). Trimming pared 4 bases from V and 0 bases from J, leaving 16 bases between. Germline V gives CDR1 SGHRS, CDR2 YFSETQ. The CDR3 sequence is 16 residues long. The CDR3 DNA follows: TGCGCCAGCAGCCGGACCGGGACATTCATGAACACTGAAGCTTTCTTT. Its protein is CASSRTGTFMNTEAFF.

This clone was detected only once. The rearrangement joins TRBV15 to TRBJ1-5; D not certain. The germline V gene encodes CDR1 LNHNV and CDR2 YYDKDF (reference sequence). This CDR3 is 12 amino acids long. V was shortened by 6 bases and J by 5 bases, with 8 bases between the two germline ends. The CDR3 DNA reads TGTGCCACCAGTTCCCCCCATCAGCCCCAGCATTTT. Residues: CATSSPHQPQHF.